A single sample gave rise to the 12 T cell receptor beta chains below, sequenced in a study of early T cells in non-severe SARS-CoV-2 infection. TCRdb redid the calling of the 5' RACE reads with MiXCR, one entry per CDR3 protein. The data show 60,000 to 70,000 distinct CDR3 sequences, approximately 6% seen once. The sequencing here drew on whole blood, taken at baseline. The source of these receptors is an adult who was a healthcare worker with PCR-confirmed SARS-CoV-2 infection or an uninfected control (not recorded which).

This clonotype has ten or more counts. The chain recombines TRBV7-9 with TRBJ2-1, with 9 bases identical to TRBD2. CDR1 and CDR2 (germline): SEHNR, FQNEAQ (reference sequence). The junction had 5 bases not matched to a gene; V was cut back by 6 bases and J by 5 bases. CDR3 length: 14 amino acids. CDR3 amino acids: CASRASGTDNEQFF. CDR3 nucleotide sequence: TGTGCCAGCAGGGCTAGCGGGACCGACAATGAGCAGTTCTTC.

This clonotype was recorded at least ten times. The gene calls are TRBV7-2 and TRBJ2-7, with 10 bases fitting TRBD1. Germline CDR1 is SGHTA and CDR2 is FQGNSA. V gave up 5 bases and J gave up 4 bases; unmatched junction bases: 8. The CDR3 extends over 15 amino acids. CDR3 bases: TGTGCCAGCAGCGAAGACAGGGGGCTGACTTACGAGCAGTACTTC. Translation gives CASSEDRGLTYEQYF.

This clonotype was seen only a few times. V and J are TRBV15 and TRBJ1-1; TRBD1 is a possible D gene (6 bases). V dropped 8 bases and J dropped 1 base, with 11 bases sitting between them. The CDR3 is made up of 13 amino acids. Germline V gene sequence: CDR1 LNHNV, CDR2 YYDKDF (reference sequence). The CDR3 sequence: CATAGAENTEAFF. The CDR3, as DNA: TGTGCCACCGCGGGGGCAGAGAACACTGAAGCTTTCTTT.

This clonotype was observed many times. The chain couples TRBV6-6 to TRBJ2-7, with D unresolved. The CDR3 has 15 residues. Trimming pared 5 bases from V and 0 bases from J, leaving 14 bases between. From germline, CDR1 is MNHNY and CDR2 SVGAGI (reference sequence). The CDR3 DNA sequence: TGTGCCAGCAGTATCGTTATCGGCAACTCCTACGAGCAGTACTTC. It yields the protein CASSIVIGNSYEQYF.

This clonotype showed up just a few times. This chain links TRBV29-1 with TRBJ2-7; D might be TRBD1 or TRBD2, each matching 6 bases. CDR1 and CDR2 (germline): SQVTM, ANQGSEA. The CDR3 covers 16 residues. Trimming removed 4 bases at V and 4 bases at J, with 23 bases between. The CDR3 is CSVVGGMVVEEYEQYF. CDR3 nucleotide sequence: TGCAGCGTTGTAGGGGGGATGGTAGTGGAGGAATACGAGCAGTACTTC.

This clonotype was counted at least ten times. CDR3 in DNA: TGCGCCAGCAGTGATGCGTGGACAGGGCATAACACTGAAGCTTTCTTT. Protein sequence: CASSDAWTGHNTEAFF. The rearrangement links TRBV10-2 to TRBJ1-1; 8 bases are a match to TRBD1. Germline CDR1 and CDR2: WSHSY and SAAADI. J lost 2 bases, V lost 3 bases, and 8 bases had no gene match. The CDR3 is 16 amino acids.

The chain uses TRBV18 and TRBJ2-5, with D uncertain. Trimming removed 3 bases at V and 6 bases at J, with 11 bases between. From germline, CDR1 is KGHSH and CDR2 LQKENI. The CDR3 is made up of 13 amino acids. CDR3 sequence: CASSPGSEQTQYF. The CDR3 nucleotides read TGTGCCAGCTCACCGGGCAGCGAACAGACCCAGTACTTC.

This clonotype showed up many times. The rearrangement links TRBV7-3 to TRBJ2-3; 8 bases align to TRBD1. V trimming: 5 bases; J trimming: 2 bases; junction bases outside the gene matches: 6. Germline CDR1 and CDR2: SGHTA and FQGTGA. The CDR3 has 15 residues. The CDR3 sequence: CASSLNQGATDTQYF. The CDR3 DNA is TGTGCCAGCAGCCTAAACCAGGGGGCCACAGATACGCAGTATTTT.

A few counts support this clonotype. The V and J genes are TRBV20-1 and TRBJ2-1, with 10 nucleotides matching TRBD2. With 8 bases clipped from V and 5 bases from J, the junction kept 6 bases outside the gene matches. Germline assignment: CDR1 DFQATT and CDR2 SNEGSKA (reference sequence). The CDR3 covers 13 residues. In DNA, the CDR3 is TGCAGTACCTTAGCGGGAGGTCACAATGAGCAGTTCTTC. Amino acids: CSTLAGGHNEQFF.

The V gene is TRBV7-6, the J gene TRBJ2-5; the D is unclear. Germline V gene lookup returns CDR1 SGHVS and CDR2 FNYEAQ. This CDR3 contains 13 residues. V was pared by 1 base and J by 3 bases, with 6 bases between. CDR3 in amino acids: CASSLGTEETQYF. The CDR3 nucleotides are TGTGCCAGCAGCTTAGGTACGGAAGAGACCCAGTACTTC.

In this sample, this clonotype turned up many times. The rearrangement joins TRBV7-2 to TRBJ2-5; 12 nucleotides match TRBD2. This CDR3 has 15 residues. Germline CDR1 SGHTA, CDR2 FQGNSA. The V segment lost 4 bases and the J segment 4 bases; nucleotides outside the gene matches: 4. CDR3 coding DNA: TGTGCCAGCAGCTCACGACTAGCGGGAGTAGAGACCCAGTACTTC. Its protein product is CASSSRLAGVETQYF.

This clonotype appeared a few times. The chain links TRBV5-1 to TRBJ2-1, with D possibly being TRBD1 or TRBD2 (5 bases each). The CDR3 spans 13 residues. The germline CDR1 and CDR2 sequences are SGHRS and YFSETQ. V dropped 6 bases and J dropped 7 bases, with 14 bases sitting between them. The CDR3: CASTPGTANEQFF. In DNA, the CDR3 is TGCGCCAGCACCCCCGGGACCGCGAATGAGCAGTTCTTC.